This T cell receptor beta chain comes out of a study of blood T cells in healthy people across ages. This clonotype was detected only a few times. Its antigen is not identified. Germline V gives CDR1 DFQATT, CDR2 SNEGSKA (reference sequence). Deletions cut 0 bases from V and 4 bases from J, with 18 bases between. There are 16 residues in the CDR3. Sample-barcoded 5' priming and a J-beta primer mix drove a second PCR of about 6 to 12 cycles. Each cDNA was tagged by a template-switch adaptor containing 12 random nucleotides. TCRdb recomputed calls from the 5' RACE reads with MiXCR, one row per CDR3 protein. The sample lists 1.8 million or so distinct CDR3 sequences; roughly two fifths were seen once. Findings and caveats of the study: Older age went with lower TCR beta diversity per million T cells, in a roughly linear way. For the donors, CMV status was unknown and possibly confounded expanded clonotype changes.

Sequencing used blood. The clonotype comes from a human donor in good health. The chain joins TRBV20-1 to TRBJ2-5; D is unresolved. The CDR3 coding sequence is TGCAGTGCTAGAGATCCGTTCCGGCTCGTTGGAGAGACCCAGTACTTC. Translating it yields CSARDPFRLVGETQYF.